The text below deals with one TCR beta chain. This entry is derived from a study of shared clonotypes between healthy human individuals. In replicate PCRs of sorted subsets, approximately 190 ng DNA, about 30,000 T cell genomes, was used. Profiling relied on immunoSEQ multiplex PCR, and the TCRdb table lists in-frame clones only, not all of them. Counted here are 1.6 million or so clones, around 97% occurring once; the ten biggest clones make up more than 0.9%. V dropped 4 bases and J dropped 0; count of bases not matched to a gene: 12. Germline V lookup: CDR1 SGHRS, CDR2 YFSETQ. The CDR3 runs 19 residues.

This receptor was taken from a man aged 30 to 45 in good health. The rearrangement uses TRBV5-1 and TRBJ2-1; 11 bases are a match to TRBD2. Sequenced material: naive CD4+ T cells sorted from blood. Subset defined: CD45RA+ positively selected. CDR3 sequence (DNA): TGCGCCAGCAGCAAGGACGCTAGCGGGAGGTCGAGCTCCTACAATGAGCAGTTCTTC. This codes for CASSKDASGRSSSYNEQFF.